Below are 4 T cell receptor beta chains sequenced from a single sample in a study of stem cell transplantation in POMP-related autoinflammatory disease. Repertoires were generated with immunoSEQ multiplex PCR, while TCRdb's copy carries only in-frame clones and drops some. The data show about 1,300 clones, 83% seen once. Here the sequenced sample was CD4+ follicular helper T cells (Tfh) from PBMCs, taken before stem cell transplantation. These receptors were collected from a human donor with POMP-related autoinflammation and immune dysregulation (PRAID).

The chain couples TRBV4-1 to TRBJ1-5; D may be TRBD1 (5 bases). Trimming stripped 1 base from V and 0 bases from J, with 7 bases between. This CDR3 is built from 15 residues. Per germline, CDR1 MGHRA and CDR2 YSYEKL. The chain's CDR3 is CASSQGGTSNQPQHF. DNA for the CDR3: TGCGCCAGCAGCCAAGGGGGCACTAGCAATCAGCCCCAGCATTTT.

The gene calls are TRBV7-2 and TRBJ2-3, with D possibly TRBD2 on 6 matching bases. Germline loops: CDR1 SGHTA, CDR2 FQGNSA. V was cut by 4 bases and J by 0 bases, with 8 bases left in between. The CDR3 loop spans 14 amino acids. The CDR3 region is CASSSGTSTDTQYF. The CDR3 DNA reads TGTGCCAGCAGCTCAGGGACTAGCACAGATACGCAGTATTTT.

The J gene is TRBJ2-5, the V gene TRBV7-8; D is ambiguous. V lost 5 bases and J lost 4, with 8 bases in between. The CDR3 is 12 residues long. CDR1 is SGHVS and CDR2 is FQNEAQ in the germline V gene. This CDR3 is CASSRTPETQYF. The CDR3 region has the DNA TGTGCCAGCAGCCGAACCCCAGAGACCCAGTACTTC.

This clone showed up just once. The chain recombines TRBV29-1 with TRBJ1-3; D remains unclear. Germline V CDR1 and CDR2: SQVTM, ANQGSEA. Between the trimmed V and J ends, which lost 3 bases and 4 bases, there was a span of 10 bases. The CDR3 length is 13 residues. The CDR3 here is CSVETPRGNTIYF. The CDR3 DNA sequence: TGCAGCGTTGAGACGCCGAGGGGAAACACCATATATTTT.